Described below is a single T cell receptor (beta chain) sequence and its context. Its antigen is unknown. The record originates from a study of cytomegalovirus exposure and HLA in healthy donors. Study outcomes and limitations: The study dropped some indistinguishable V segments, TRBV6-2 and TRBV6-3 among them.

The CDR3 spans 15 residues. Germline-derived CDR1 and CDR2 are SGHDT and YYEEEE. V was cut by 0 bases and J by 9 bases, with 13 bases left in between. PCR used 60 Vbeta primers and 13 Jbeta primers. TCRdb's copy holds only in-frame clones and misses some; the assay was immunoSEQ multiplex PCR. Among some 100,000 clones listed, roughly 67% were seen once. The V call is TRBV5-6, the J call TRBJ1-6, with D possibly matching TRBD1 (6 bases). The clonotype originates from a middle-aged man in good health and CMV-seronegative. The sequencing input was PBMCs. CDR3 protein: CASSLVQGGGSPLHF. CDR3 bases: TGTGCCAGCAGCTTGGTTCAGGGAGGGGGTTCACCCCTCCACTTT.